This is a list of T cell receptor beta chains from one sample in a study of blood T cell repertoires in COVID-19. Clones were sequenced by immunoSEQ multiplex PCR, and TCRdb holds only the in-frame ones, with some missing. The sample records 90,000 to 150,000 clones, approximately 87% being singletons. Specimen: peripheral blood. These receptors were obtained from a man in his sixties or seventies who had recovered from COVID-19. CDR3s include the opening cysteine and the closing phenylalanine or tryptophan.

V: TRBV3-1/TRBV3-2
CDR3: CASSLSGGPNYGYTF

V: TRBV2
CDR3: CASSESKDTGTDTQYF

V: TRBV5-4
CDR3: CASSLGRGGNTEAFF

V: TRBV9
CDR3: CASSDIAGGPIDTQYF

V: TRBV6-5
CDR3: CASRFLGAGYTF

V: TRBV2
CDR3: CASSSGTGGGQPQHF

V: TRBV6-2/TRBV6-3
CDR3: CASSYGAGASTDTQYF

V: TRBV7-9
CDR3: CASSLTRGQGSWDTQYF

V: TRBV24-1
CDR3: CATSAQRGVFNEQFF

V: TRBV14
CDR3: CASSPLGLSSYEQYF

V: TRBV27
CDR3: CASSSAGGGRDEQYF

V: TRBV23-1
CDR3: CASSQGGTGGCCGYTF